The entry below describes one T cell receptor (beta chain). What it binds is not known. Germline V CDR1 and CDR2: WSHSY, SAAADI. This CDR3 is 12 amino acids long. The ends were cut back, 6 bases at V and 4 bases at J, with 10 bases in the middle. Sequencing was performed with immunoSEQ multiplex PCR; in TCRdb, only in-frame clones are kept and a portion is missing. The sample holds over 45,000 clones; approximately 73% are singletons and the top ten take roughly 15%. This specimen belongs to a study of PD-1 blockade in classical Hodgkin lymphoma. At the level of the study: Patients had nivolumab dosed at 3 mg/kg, delivered intravenously every 2 weeks.

Each and every patient relapsed after autologous stem cell transplantation, and patients got differing brentuximab vedotin exposure. The study's findings and limits: Possible causes of repertoire differences, disease activity or prior therapy, remain undefined.

This TCR came from a human donor with classical Hodgkin lymphoma. The sequences come from peripheral blood mononuclear cells (PBMCs), collected before the second cycle of nivolumab. The V call is TRBV10-2, the J call TRBJ2-7, with D perhaps matching TRBD2 (6 bases). The CDR3 nucleotides read TGCGCCAGCAGAGGAGGGTTTTACGAGCAGTACTTC. This translates into CASRGGFYEQYF.